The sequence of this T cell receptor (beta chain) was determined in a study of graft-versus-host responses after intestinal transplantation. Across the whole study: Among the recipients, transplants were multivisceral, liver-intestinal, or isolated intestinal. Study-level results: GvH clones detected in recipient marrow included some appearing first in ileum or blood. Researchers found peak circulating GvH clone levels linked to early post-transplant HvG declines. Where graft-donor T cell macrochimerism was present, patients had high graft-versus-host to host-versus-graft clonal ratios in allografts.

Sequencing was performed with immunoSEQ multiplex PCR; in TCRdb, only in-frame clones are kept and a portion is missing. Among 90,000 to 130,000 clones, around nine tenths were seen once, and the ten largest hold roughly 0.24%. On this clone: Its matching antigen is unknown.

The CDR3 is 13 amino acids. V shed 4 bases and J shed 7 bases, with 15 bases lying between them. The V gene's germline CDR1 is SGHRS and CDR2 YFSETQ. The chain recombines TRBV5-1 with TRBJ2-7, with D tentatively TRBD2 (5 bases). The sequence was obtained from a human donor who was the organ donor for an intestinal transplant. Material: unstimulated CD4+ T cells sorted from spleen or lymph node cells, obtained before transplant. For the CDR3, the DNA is TGCGCCAGCAGCCCAGGACTCTCTAGGGAGCAGTACTTC. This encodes CASSPGLSREQYF. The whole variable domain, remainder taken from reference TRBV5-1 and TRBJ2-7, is KAGVTQTPRYLIKTRGQQVTLSCSPISGHRSVSWYQQTPGQGLQFLFEYFSETQRNKGNFPGRFSGRQFSNSRSEMNVSTLELGDSALYLCASSPGLSREQYFGPGTRLTVT.